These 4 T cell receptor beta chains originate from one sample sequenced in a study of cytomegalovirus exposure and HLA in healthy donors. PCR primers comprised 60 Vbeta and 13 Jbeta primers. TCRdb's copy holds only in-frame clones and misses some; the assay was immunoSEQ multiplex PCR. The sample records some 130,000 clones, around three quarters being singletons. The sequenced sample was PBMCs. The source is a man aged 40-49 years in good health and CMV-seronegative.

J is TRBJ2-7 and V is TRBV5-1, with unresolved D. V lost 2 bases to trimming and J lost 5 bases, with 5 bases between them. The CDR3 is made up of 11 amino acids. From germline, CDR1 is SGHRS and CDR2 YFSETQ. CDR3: CASSFFNEQYF. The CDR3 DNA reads TGCGCCAGCAGCTTTTTTAACGAGCAGTACTTC. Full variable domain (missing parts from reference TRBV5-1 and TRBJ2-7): KAGVTQTPRYLIKTRGQQVTLSCSPISGHRSVSWYQQTPGQGLQFLFEYFSETQRNKGNFPGRFSGRQFSNSRSEMNVSTLELGDSALYLCASSFFNEQYFGPGTRLTVT.

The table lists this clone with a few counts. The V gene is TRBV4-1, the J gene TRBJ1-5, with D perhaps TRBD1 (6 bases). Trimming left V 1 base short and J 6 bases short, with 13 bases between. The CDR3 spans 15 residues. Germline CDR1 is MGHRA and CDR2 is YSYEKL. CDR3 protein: CASSQGDRLGQPQHF. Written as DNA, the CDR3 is TGCGCCAGCAGCCAAGGAGACAGGCTGGGTCAGCCCCAGCATTTT.

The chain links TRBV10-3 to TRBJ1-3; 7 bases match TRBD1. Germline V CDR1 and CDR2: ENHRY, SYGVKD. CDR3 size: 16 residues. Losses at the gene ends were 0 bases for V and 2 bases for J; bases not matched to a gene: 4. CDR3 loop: CAISESRQGAGNTIYF. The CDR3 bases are TGTGCCATCAGTGAGTCGAGGCAGGGGGCTGGAAACACCATATATTTT.

The CDR3 region has the DNA TGTGCCAGCAGTTTAGGACAGGGGATCACTGAAGCTTTCTTT. It yields the protein CASSLGQGITEAFF. The chain employs TRBV28 and TRBJ1-1; 9 nucleotides line up with TRBD1. Germline loops: CDR1 MDHEN, CDR2 SYDVKM. After removal of 2 bases from V and 4 bases from J, the junction contained 2 bases not matched to a gene. CDR3 length equals 14 residues.